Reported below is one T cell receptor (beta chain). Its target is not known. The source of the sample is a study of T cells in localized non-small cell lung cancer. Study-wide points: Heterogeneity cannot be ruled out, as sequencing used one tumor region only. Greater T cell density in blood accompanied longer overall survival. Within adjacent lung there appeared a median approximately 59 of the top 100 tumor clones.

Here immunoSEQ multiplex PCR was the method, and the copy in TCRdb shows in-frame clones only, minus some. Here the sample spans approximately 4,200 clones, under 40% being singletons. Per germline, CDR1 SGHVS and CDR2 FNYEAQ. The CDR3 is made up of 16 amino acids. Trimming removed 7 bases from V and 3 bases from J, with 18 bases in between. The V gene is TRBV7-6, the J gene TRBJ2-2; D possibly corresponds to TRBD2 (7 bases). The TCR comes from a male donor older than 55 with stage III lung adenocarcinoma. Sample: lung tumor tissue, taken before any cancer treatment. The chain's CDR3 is CASTPIGGGHTGELFF. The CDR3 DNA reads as TGTGCCAGCACCCCCATTGGGGGGGGCCACACCGGGGAGCTGTTTTTT.